Listed below are T cell receptor beta chains from one sample, sequenced in a study of T cell repertoires in cytomegalovirus infection. One entry per CDR3 protein, called by TCRdb with MiXCR from the reads. The sample contains 150,000 to 200,000 distinct CDR3 sequences, about 30% of which appear only once. The sequenced material came from PBMCs. All receptors come from a human donor in good health (CMV status not recorded). Some clones in this sample may be carry-over from other donors' samples. The CDR3 runs from the conserved cysteine through the conserved F or W. D genes are given only for firm matches. Part of the rows lack a size; the others show once, few, many or a class for expanded clones.

D: NA; size: once; J: TRBJ2-1; V: TRBV12-3/TRBV12-4; CDR3: CASSPSTTPDTPSGKFF; DNA: TGTGCCAGCAGTCCCTCAACCACCCCGGACACCCCCTCAGGTAAGTTCTTC
D: NA; size: NA; J: TRBJ1-1; V: TRBV6-5; CDR3: CASSYSTDPRTEAFF; DNA: TGTGCCAGCAGTTACTCTACGGACCCGAGGACTGAAGCTTTCTTT
D: NA; size: NA; J: TRBJ1-6; V: TRBV23-1; CDR3: CASTYRSSYNSPLHF; DNA: TGCGCCAGCACCTACAGGAGCTCCTATAATTCACCCCTCCACTTT
D: NA; size: NA; J: TRBJ2-3; V: TRBV7-2; CDR3: CASSRGSRGDTQYF; DNA: TGTGCCAGCAGCCGGGGGTCTCGGGGGGATACGCAGTATTTT
D: NA; size: few; J: TRBJ1-5; V: TRBV12-5; CDR3: CASGLVLASARNQPQHF; DNA: TGTGCTAGTGGTTTGGTACTGGCCTCCGCCCGCAATCAGCCCCAGCATTTT
D: NA; size: NA; J: TRBJ1-1; V: TRBV7-4; CDR3: CASSLAEWTEAIF; DNA: TGTGCCAGCAGCTTAGCAGAGTGGACTGAAGCTATCTTT
D: NA; size: few; J: TRBJ1-1; V: TRBV12-3/TRBV12-4; CDR3: CASSPETGMNTEAFF; DNA: TGTGCCAGCAGTCCCGAGACAGGTATGAACACTGAAGCTTTCTTT
D: NA; size: NA; J: TRBJ1-1; V: TRBV6-4; CDR3: CASSDSANTEAFF; DNA: TGTGCCAGCAGTGACTCAGCAAACACTGAAGCTTTCTTT
D: NA; size: NA; J: TRBJ1-2; V: TRBV11-2; CDR3: CASSLVSGKAGYGYTF; DNA: TGTGCCAGCAGCTTAGTATCGGGGAAAGCCGGCTATGGCTACACCTTC
D: TRBD1; size: NA; J: TRBJ2-5; V: TRBV6-5; CDR3: CASSYRGRGLETQYF; DNA: TGTGCCTCCAGTTACAGGGGGCGCGGGCTGGAGACCCAGTACTTC
D: NA; size: NA; J: TRBJ1-2; V: TRBV4-1; CDR3: CASSLLGYGYTF; DNA: TGCGCCAGCAGTCTTCTAGGGTATGGCTACACCTTC
D: TRBD2; size: once; J: TRBJ2-7; V: TRBV6-8; CDR3: CASSSSRGVEGEQYF; DNA: TGTGCCAGCAGTTCCTCTCGGGGGGTGGAGGGGGAGCAGTACTTC
D: TRBD1; size: many; J: TRBJ1-4; V: TRBV7-8; CDR3: CAIYDLDRDEPTNEKLFF; DNA: TGTGCCATTTACGACCTGGACAGGGACGAACCAACTAATGAAAAACTGTTTTTT
D: TRBD1; size: few; J: TRBJ1-2; V: TRBV5-5; CDR3: CASSDLGAGQGMVNYGYTF; DNA: TGTGCCAGCAGCGACCTGGGAGCAGGACAGGGTATGGTCAACTATGGCTACACCTTC
D: TRBD2; size: few; J: TRBJ2-1; V: TRBV6-5; CDR3: CASRRWTSGGPHNEQFF; DNA: TGTGCCAGCAGGCGCTGGACTAGCGGGGGGCCCCACAATGAGCAGTTCTTC
D: NA; size: few; J: TRBJ2-3; V: TRBV11-2; CDR3: CASSLEGGDTQYF; DNA: TGTGCCAGCAGCCTGGAGGGTGGGGATACGCAGTATTTT
D: NA; size: NA; J: TRBJ2-7; V: TRBV14; CDR3: CASSQWGYQTGSYEQYF; DNA: TGTGCCAGCAGCCAATGGGGGTACCAGACCGGCTCCTACGAGCAGTACTTC
D: TRBD1; size: NA; J: TRBJ1-1; V: TRBV6-1; CDR3: CASSERVGQANTEAFF; DNA: TGTGCCAGCAGTGAAAGGGTGGGACAGGCTAACACTGAAGCTTTCTTT
D: NA; size: once; J: TRBJ1-3; V: TRBV2; CDR3: CASSEEVGNTIYF; DNA: TGTGCCAGCAGTGAAGAAGTAGGAAACACCATATATTTT
D: NA; size: NA; J: TRBJ2-7; V: TRBV5-1; CDR3: CASSLVPGGAYEQYF; DNA: TGCGCCAGCAGCTTGGTTCCAGGGGGGGCCTACGAGCAGTACTTC
D: TRBD2; size: NA; J: TRBJ2-7; V: TRBV7-2; CDR3: CASSLLADSYEQYF; DNA: TGTGCCAGCAGCTTGCTAGCGGATTCCTACGAGCAGTACTTC
D: NA; size: many; J: TRBJ2-1; V: TRBV7-2; CDR3: CASSLERDEQFF; DNA: TGTGCCAGCAGCTTGGAGAGGGATGAGCAGTTCTTC
D: TRBD2; size: few; J: TRBJ2-1; V: TRBV11-2; CDR3: CASSIRGDVYNEQFF; DNA: TGTGCCAGCAGCATTCGGGGGGATGTCTACAATGAGCAGTTCTTC
D: TRBD2; size: NA; J: TRBJ2-3; V: TRBV10-3; CDR3: CAIRPTTTSEITDTQYF; DNA: TGTGCCATCAGGCCTACAACGACTAGCGAGATCACAGATACGCAGTATTTT
D: TRBD2; size: NA; J: TRBJ2-7; V: TRBV4-2; CDR3: CASSQDEGLGSYEQYF; DNA: TGTGCCAGCAGCCAAGATGAGGGACTAGGTTCCTACGAGCAGTACTTC
D: NA; size: many; J: TRBJ1-1; V: TRBV7-3; CDR3: CASSLMPGTNTEAFF; DNA: TGTGCCAGCAGCTTAATGCCGGGAACGAACACTGAAGCTTTCTTT
D: NA; size: many; J: TRBJ2-1; V: TRBV7-2; CDR3: CASSSTRANEQFF; DNA: TGTGCCAGCAGCTCCACCAGGGCCAATGAGCAGTTCTTC
D: NA; size: few; J: TRBJ1-6; V: TRBV5-4; CDR3: CASSLSQGENSPLHF; DNA: TGTGCCAGCAGCTTGTCGCAGGGAGAAAATTCACCCCTCCACTTT